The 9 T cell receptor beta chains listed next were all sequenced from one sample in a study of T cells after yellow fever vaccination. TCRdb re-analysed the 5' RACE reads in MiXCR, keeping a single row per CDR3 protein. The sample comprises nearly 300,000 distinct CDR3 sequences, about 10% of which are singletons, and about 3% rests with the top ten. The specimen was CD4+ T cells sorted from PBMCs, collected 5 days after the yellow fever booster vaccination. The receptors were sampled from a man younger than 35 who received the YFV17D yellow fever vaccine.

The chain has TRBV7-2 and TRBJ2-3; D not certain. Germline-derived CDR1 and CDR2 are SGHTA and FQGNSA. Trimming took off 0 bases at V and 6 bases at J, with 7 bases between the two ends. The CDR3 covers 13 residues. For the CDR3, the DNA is TGTGCCAGCAGCTTAGCGATGCCCGATACGCAGTATTTT. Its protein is CASSLAMPDTQYF.

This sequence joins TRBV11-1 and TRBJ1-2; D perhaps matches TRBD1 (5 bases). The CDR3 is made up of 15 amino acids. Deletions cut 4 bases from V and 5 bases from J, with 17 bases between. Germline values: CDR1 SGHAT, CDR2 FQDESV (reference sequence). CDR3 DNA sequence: TGTGCCAGCAGCTCGCCGGGACGGAGCCATTATGGCTACACCTTC. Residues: CASSSPGRSHYGYTF.

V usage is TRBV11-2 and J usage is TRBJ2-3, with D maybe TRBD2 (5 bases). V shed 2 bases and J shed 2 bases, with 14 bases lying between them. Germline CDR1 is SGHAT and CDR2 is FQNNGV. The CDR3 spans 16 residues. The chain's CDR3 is CASSLRARGNTDTQYF. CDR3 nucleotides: TGTGCCAGCAGCTTAAGGGCGCGAGGGAACACAGATACGCAGTATTTT.

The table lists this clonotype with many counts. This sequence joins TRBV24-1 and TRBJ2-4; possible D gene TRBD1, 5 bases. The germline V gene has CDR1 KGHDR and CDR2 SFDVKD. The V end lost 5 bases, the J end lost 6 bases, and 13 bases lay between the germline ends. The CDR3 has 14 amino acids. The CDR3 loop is CATSGVGARNIQYF. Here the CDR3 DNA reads TGTGCCACCAGTGGAGTAGGGGCGCGAAACATTCAGTACTTC.

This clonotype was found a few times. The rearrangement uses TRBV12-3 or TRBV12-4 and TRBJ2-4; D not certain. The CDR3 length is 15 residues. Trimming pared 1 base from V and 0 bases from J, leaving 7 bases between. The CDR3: CASSLGLVAKNIQYF. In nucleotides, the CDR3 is TGTGCCAGCAGTTTAGGTCTCGTAGCCAAAAACATTCAGTACTTC.

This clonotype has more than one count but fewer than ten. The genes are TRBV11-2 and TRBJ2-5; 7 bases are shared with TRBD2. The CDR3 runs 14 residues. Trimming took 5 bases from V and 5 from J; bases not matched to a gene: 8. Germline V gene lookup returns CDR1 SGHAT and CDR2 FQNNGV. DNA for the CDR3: TGTGCCAGCAGCCGACTATTGGGGGGGGAGACCCAGTACTTC. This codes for CASSRLLGGETQYF.

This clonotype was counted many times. CDR3: CASRENTDTQYF. CDR3 DNA sequence: TGCGCCAGCAGGGAAAACACAGATACGCAGTATTTT. V gene TRBV5-1 combines with J gene TRBJ2-3; no reliable D call. Germline-derived CDR1 and CDR2 are SGHRS and YFSETQ. The CDR3 runs to 12 residues. V lost 5 bases to trimming and J lost 2 bases, with 6 bases between them.

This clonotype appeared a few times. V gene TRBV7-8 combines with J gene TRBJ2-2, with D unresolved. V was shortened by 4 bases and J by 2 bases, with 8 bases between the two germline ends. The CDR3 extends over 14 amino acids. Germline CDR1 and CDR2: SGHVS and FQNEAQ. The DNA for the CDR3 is TGTGCCAGCAGCTCAGACCTAAACACCGGGGAGCTGTTTTTT. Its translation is CASSSDLNTGELFF.

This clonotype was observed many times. The CDR3 DNA follows: TGTGCCAGCAGCTTAGGTCAGGGTCTTTCCAAAAACATTCAGTACTTC. It encodes CASSLGQGLSKNIQYF. This rearrangement joins TRBV11-2 to TRBJ2-4; perhaps TRBD1 as D (5 bases). The ends were cut back, 1 base at V and 2 bases at J, with 12 bases in the middle. Germline CDR1 SGHAT, CDR2 FQNNGV. This CDR3 contains 16 residues.